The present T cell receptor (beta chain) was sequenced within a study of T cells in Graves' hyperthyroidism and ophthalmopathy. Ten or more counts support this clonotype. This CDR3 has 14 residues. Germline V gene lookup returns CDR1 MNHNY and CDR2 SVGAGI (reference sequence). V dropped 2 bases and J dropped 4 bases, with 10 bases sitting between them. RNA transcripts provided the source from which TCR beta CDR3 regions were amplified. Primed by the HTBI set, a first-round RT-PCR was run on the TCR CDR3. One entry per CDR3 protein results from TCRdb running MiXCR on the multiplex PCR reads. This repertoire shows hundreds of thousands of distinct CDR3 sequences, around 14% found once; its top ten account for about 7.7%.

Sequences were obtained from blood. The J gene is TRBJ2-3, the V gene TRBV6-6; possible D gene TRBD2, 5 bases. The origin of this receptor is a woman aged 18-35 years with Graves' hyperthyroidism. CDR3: CASSYGSAPDTQYF. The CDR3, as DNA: TGTGCCAGCAGTTACGGTAGCGCCCCAGATACGCAGTATTTT.